Below, one T cell receptor beta chain is given with its context. Assay: immunoSEQ multiplex PCR; the TCRdb copy retains only in-frame clones and omits some. The data show a few hundred thousand clones, 86% seen once. Trimming took off 5 bases at V and 3 bases at J, with 10 bases between the two ends. There are 13 residues in the CDR3. Per the germline V gene, CDR1 is LNHDA and CDR2 is SQIVND (reference sequence). Categorization into cohorts depended on clinical history that participants reported. This sample is part of a study of blood T cell repertoires in COVID-19. V is TRBV19 and J is TRBJ2-5; weak D call: TRBD1 (6 bases). The specimen sequenced was PBMCs or T cells enriched from blood (not recorded which). This sequence was found in a woman aged 25 to 39 who had been exposed to COVID-19. Here the CDR3 reads CASSHAGEETQYF. CDR3 nucleotides: TGTGCCAGTAGTCATGCAGGGGAAGAGACCCAGTACTTC.